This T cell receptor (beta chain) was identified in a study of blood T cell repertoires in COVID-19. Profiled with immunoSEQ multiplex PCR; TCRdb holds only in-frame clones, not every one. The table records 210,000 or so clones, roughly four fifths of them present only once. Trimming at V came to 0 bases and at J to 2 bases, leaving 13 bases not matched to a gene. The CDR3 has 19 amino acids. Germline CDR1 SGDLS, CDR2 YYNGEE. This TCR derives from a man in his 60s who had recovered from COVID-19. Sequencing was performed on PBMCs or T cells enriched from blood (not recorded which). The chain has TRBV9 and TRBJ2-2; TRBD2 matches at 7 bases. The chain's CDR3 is CASSVVASPGLPNTGELFF. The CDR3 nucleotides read TGTGCCAGCAGCGTAGTGGCGTCCCCGGGACTACCAAACACCGGGGAGCTGTTTTTT.